Listed here are 30 T cell receptor beta chains from one sample, sequenced in a study of CD4 T cells in relation to SARS-CoV-2 and coronaviruses. The unexposed donors gave CD4+ T cells in about 2011-2019, prior to COVID-19. Only in-frame clones appear in the TCRdb table, and some are missing; sequencing was by immunoSEQ multiplex PCR. The top ten clones hold around 1.7% of a sample with 55,000 to 75,000 clones, more than 75% of them seen once. The sample was memory CD4+ T cells from PBMCs. These receptors originate from a human donor in good health.

The chain joins TRBV7-9 to TRBJ2-1; D may be TRBD1 (6 bases). Germline V gives CDR1 SEHNR, CDR2 FQNEAQ (reference sequence). The length of the CDR3 is 11 residues. Between the trimmed V and J ends, which lost 4 bases and 13 bases, there was a span of 11 bases. The CDR3 loop is CASSSRTVQFF. The CDR3 DNA follows: TGTGCCAGCAGCTCAAGGACAGTCCAGTTCTTC.

The chain carries TRBV25-1 and TRBJ2-3; D is undetermined. Germline CDR1 is MGHDK and CDR2 is SYGVNS. The V and J ends lost 6 bases and 0 bases respectively, with 7 bases between them. The CDR3 spans 13 residues. The DNA for the CDR3 is TGTGCCAGCAGGGAGACTAGCACAGATACGCAGTATTTT. Its protein is CASRETSTDTQYF.

The chain links TRBV2 to TRBJ1-3; D ambiguous. Trimming pared 7 bases from V and 4 bases from J, leaving 17 bases between. Germline assignment: CDR1 SNHLY and CDR2 FYNNEI. The CDR3 is 15 amino acids. CDR3 in amino acids: CASTFIRGIGNTIYF. DNA for the CDR3: TGTGCCAGCACCTTCATTCGGGGAATCGGAAACACCATATATTTT.

This clone was found a few times. The V and J genes are TRBV28 and TRBJ2-1; D is ambiguous. Germline loops: CDR1 MDHEN, CDR2 SYDVKM. The CDR3 length is 13 residues. Trimming pared 6 bases from V and 8 bases from J, leaving 14 bases between. The CDR3 DNA follows: TGTGCCAGCAGCCACCCTACCTTGGATGAGCAGTTCTTC. As protein: CASSHPTLDEQFF.

The V call is TRBV7-6, the J call TRBJ2-2, with 12 bases identical to TRBD2. This CDR3 comprises 18 residues. The junction had 10 bases not matched to a gene; V was cut back by 8 bases and J by 0 bases. The germline V gene has CDR1 SGHVS and CDR2 FNYEAQ. The CDR3 sequence is CASRRASGGAANTGELFF. CDR3 DNA sequence: TGTGCCAGCCGGAGGGCTAGCGGGGGGGCGGCGAACACCGGGGAGCTGTTTTTT.

The rearrangement joins TRBV5-1 to TRBJ1-2, with 9 positions matching TRBD1. The CDR3 sequence is 13 residues long. Trimming at V came to 2 bases and at J to 5 bases, leaving 1 base not matched to a gene. Germline V gene lookup returns CDR1 SGHRS and CDR2 YFSETQ. CDR3 loop: CASSFGQGYGYTF. The DNA of the CDR3 is TGCGCCAGCAGCTTTGGACAGGGGTATGGCTACACCTTC. The full variable domain, completed using reference TRBV5-1 and TRBJ1-2, is KAGVTQTPRYLIKTRGQQVTLSCSPISGHRSVSWYQQTPGQGLQFLFEYFSETQRNKGNFPGRFSGRQFSNSRSEMNVSTLELGDSALYLCASSFGQGYGYTFGSGTRLTVV.

As regards this clone: Other DNA sequences from this sample encode an identical CDR3 as well. The V call is TRBV30, the J call TRBJ2-7; D is unclear. This CDR3 has 11 residues. The V gene lost 3 bases and the J gene lost 4 bases, with 7 bases spanning the gap. Germline CDR1 GTSNPN, CDR2 SVGIG (reference sequence). The CDR3 protein is CAWSGGYEQYF. CDR3 DNA: TGTGCCTGGAGCGGTGGGTACGAGCAGTACTTC.

The rearrangement uses TRBV24-1 and TRBJ2-7, with 10 bases lining up with TRBD2. The J segment lost 4 bases and the V segment lost 6 bases, leaving 5 bases of the junction unmatched. The CDR3 contains 14 residues. Germline-derived CDR1 and CDR2 are KGHDR and SFDVKD. The CDR3 loop is CATSKKLAGYEQYF. CDR3 in DNA: TGTGCCACCAGTAAGAAACTAGCGGGGTACGAGCAGTACTTC.

This chain links TRBV29-1 with TRBJ2-6; D remains unclear. The V end lost 7 bases, the J end lost 0 bases, and 10 bases lay between the germline ends. Germline V gene lookup returns CDR1 SQVTM and CDR2 ANQGSEA. There are 14 residues in the CDR3. The CDR3: CSAQFYSGANVLTF. The CDR3 DNA reads TGCAGCGCTCAATTTTACTCTGGGGCCAACGTCCTGACTTTC.

This chain joins TRBV9 and TRBJ2-7; D might be TRBD2 (5 bases). Germline-derived CDR1 and CDR2 are SGDLS and YYNGEE. The CDR3 totals 13 residues. Trimming removed 4 bases at V and 0 bases at J, with 8 bases between. The CDR3 here is CASSSADSYEQYF. For the CDR3, the DNA is TGTGCCAGCAGCTCAGCGGACTCCTACGAGCAGTACTTC.

This rearrangement joins TRBV28 to TRBJ1-1; TRBD1 matches at 10 bases. The junction had 8 bases not matched to a gene; V was cut back by 5 bases and J by 2 bases. The CDR3 runs 16 residues. Germline V gene lookup returns CDR1 MDHEN and CDR2 SYDVKM. The CDR3 nucleotides read TGTGCCAGCAGTGGGAGACAGGGGGCGAGTAACACTGAAGCTTTCTTT. Protein sequence: CASSGRQGASNTEAFF.

V gene TRBV9 combines with J gene TRBJ2-5; TRBD1 agrees at 8 bases. Trimming removed 3 bases from V and 3 bases from J; junction bases left unmatched: 7. The germline gives CDR1 SGDLS, CDR2 YYNGEE. The CDR3 loop spans 15 amino acids. The CDR3 loop reads CASSAPPGQEETQYF. Written as DNA, the CDR3 is TGTGCCAGCAGCGCACCTCCGGGACAGGAAGAGACCCAGTACTTC.

This sequence joins TRBV2 and TRBJ2-5, with a weak D call TRBD2 (5 bases). Germline CDR1 is SNHLY and CDR2 is FYNNEI. Trimming cost V 8 bases and J 1 base, with 11 bases left between them. The length of the CDR3 is 13 residues. CDR3 loop: CASSNSGQETQYF. CDR3 bases: TGTGCCAGCTCCAACAGCGGCCAAGAGACCCAGTACTTC.

This chain uses TRBV19 with TRBJ1-4, with TRBD1 as a possible D gene (5 bases). CDR3 length: 18 amino acids. Per germline, CDR1 LNHDA and CDR2 SQIVND (reference sequence). Trimming took 3 bases from V and 10 from J, leaving 27 bases between them. The CDR3: CASSMSQQAADERGKLFF. The DNA for the CDR3 is TGTGCCAGTAGTATGAGTCAACAGGCAGCCGATGAAAGGGGAAAACTGTTTTTT.

The rearrangement links TRBV6-2 or TRBV6-3 to TRBJ1-5, with D unclear. Germline V gene data show CDR1 as MNHEY and CDR2 as SVGEGT. V was pared by 3 bases and J by 7 bases, with 7 bases between. CDR3 size: 12 residues. In DNA form, the CDR3 reads TGTGCCAGCAGTTATGTTGGACAGCCCCAGCATTTT. Amino acids: CASSYVGQPQHF.

The chain employs TRBV28 and TRBJ1-2; D possibly corresponds to TRBD1 (5 bases). V was clipped by 2 bases and J by 0 bases, with 10 bases between them. From germline, CDR1 is MDHEN and CDR2 SYDVKM. The CDR3 extends over 15 amino acids. The CDR3 sequence is CASSLIDSSNYGYTF. CDR3 bases: TGTGCCAGCAGTTTAATCGACAGTTCTAACTATGGCTACACCTTC.

Turning to this clone: The junction differs from germline at one of its ends, possibly a read error. V usage is TRBV6-9 and J usage is TRBJ2-1; 8 nucleotides match TRBD2. This CDR3 is built from 16 residues. Germline-derived CDR1 and CDR2 are MNHGY and SVAAGI. CDR3 loop: CASRYSGLGSLNEQFF. The CDR3 DNA sequence: TGTGCCAGCAGGTATTCGGGACTAGGGAGCCTCAATGAGCAGTTCTTC.

The rearrangement links TRBV11-2 to TRBJ1-4; D not certain. The V gene's germline CDR1 is SGHAT and CDR2 FQNNGV. CDR3 length equals 14 residues. V was shortened by 0 bases and J by 8 bases, with 10 bases between the two germline ends. CDR3 protein: CASSLDYVDEKLFF. Written as DNA, the CDR3 is TGTGCCAGCAGCTTAGATTATGTGGACGAAAAACTGTTTTTT.

This chain links TRBV14 with TRBJ2-7; 8 bases are a match to TRBD1. Trimming cost V 2 bases and J 3 bases; bases outside gene matches: 9. The length of the CDR3 is 16 residues. Germline CDR1 reads SGHDN; CDR2 reads FVKESK. DNA of the CDR3: TGTGCCAGCAGCCAAAACGCATGGACAGGGAGCTACGAGCAGTACTTC. This translates into CASSQNAWTGSYEQYF.

This clone was recorded once. V gene TRBV12-5 combines with J gene TRBJ2-3, with TRBD1 as a possible D gene (6 bases). Germline V gives CDR1 LGHNT, CDR2 FRNRAP. The CDR3 length is 23 residues. The V and J ends lost 0 bases and 3 bases respectively, with 34 bases between them. In DNA form, the CDR3 reads TGTGCTAGTGGTTTGGTACCACTCCCGCTAAGCGACAGGTCAGAGTCTAGAACAGATACGCAGTATTTT. It specifies CASGLVPLPLSDRSESRTDTQYF. Together with reference TRBV12-5 and TRBJ2-3, the CDR3 gives the full variable domain: DARVTQTPRHKVTEMGQEVTMRCQPILGHNTVFWYRQTMMQGLELLAYFRNRAPLDDSGMPKDRFSAEMPDATLATLKIQPSEPRDSAVYFCASGLVPLPLSDRSESRTDTQYFGPGTRLTVL.

In its sample, this clone was seen a few times. The gene calls are TRBV7-9 and TRBJ1-4; TRBD1 aligns across 8 bases. The CDR3 sequence is 15 residues long. V trimming: 4 bases; J trimming: 7 bases; junction bases outside the gene matches: 8. Germline CDR1 is SEHNR and CDR2 is FQNEAQ (reference sequence). CDR3 amino acids: CASSSSGTGSEKLFF. DNA of the CDR3: TGTGCCAGCAGCTCTTCCGGGACAGGTTCTGAAAAACTGTTTTTT.

This rearrangement joins TRBV7-2 to TRBJ2-7, with D hard to call. The CDR3 is 14 residues long. V lost 5 bases, J lost 3 bases, and 14 bases lay in between. Looked up from germline, CDR1 is SGHTA and CDR2 is FQGNSA. The CDR3 nucleotides read TGTGCCAGCAGCCTCGAAAGACACATCTACGAGCAGTACTTC. Protein product: CASSLERHIYEQYF.

This sequence joins TRBV7-3 and TRBJ2-3, with D unclear. Germline V lookup: CDR1 SGHTA, CDR2 FQGTGA. The CDR3 consists of 17 residues. Trimming removed 1 base at V and 0 bases at J, with 14 bases between. CDR3 residues: CASSLRSSSSSTDTQYF. DNA of the CDR3: TGTGCCAGCAGCTTAAGGTCTTCCAGCTCGAGCACAGATACGCAGTATTTT.

This chain connects TRBV20-1 to TRBJ2-5; D is undetermined. CDR1 and CDR2 from the germline V gene are DFQATT and SNEGSKA (reference sequence). CDR3 length equals 11 residues. The V end lost 3 bases, the J end lost 2 bases, and 4 bases lay between the germline ends. The DNA for the CDR3 is TGCAGTGCTAGGGATCAAGAGACCCAGTACTTC. This translates into CSARDQETQYF.

The chain links TRBV9 to TRBJ1-5, with D uncertain. Germline V CDR1 and CDR2: SGDLS, YYNGEE. V was clipped by 0 bases and J by 7 bases, with 14 bases between them. CDR3 length equals 15 residues. CDR3 in DNA: TGTGCCAGCAGCGTAGGCGGGGAGCCTCAACAGCCCCAGCATTTT. It specifies CASSVGGEPQQPQHF.

J is TRBJ2-2 and V is TRBV7-2; D perhaps matches TRBD2 (6 bases). The CDR3 sequence is 16 residues long. Between the trimmed V and J ends, which lost 4 bases and 0 bases, there was a span of 12 bases. The germline CDR1 and CDR2 sequences are SGHTA and FQGNSA. The CDR3: CASSSAGTSNTGELFF. CDR3 in DNA: TGTGCCAGCAGCTCCGCCGGGACTTCGAACACCGGGGAGCTGTTTTTT.

DNA of the CDR3: TGCGCCAGCAGCTTGGACCTAGCGGGAGCCGGGGAGCTGTTTTTT. It translates to CASSLDLAGAGELFF. The gene calls are TRBV5-1 and TRBJ2-2; 10 bases map to TRBD2. Germline-derived CDR1 and CDR2 are SGHRS and YFSETQ. The CDR3 has 15 residues. Trimming at V came to 0 bases and at J to 6 bases, leaving 2 bases not matched to a gene.

This chain links TRBV18 with TRBJ1-2, with 9 positions matching TRBD1. The CDR3 runs to 16 residues. V lost 2 bases and J lost 8; bases outside the gene matches: 12. Germline values: CDR1 KGHSH, CDR2 LQKENI. Written as DNA, the CDR3 is TGTGCCAGCTCACCATCCGGGACAGGGCCGGGCAGAGGCTACACCTTC. This gives the protein CASSPSGTGPGRGYTF.

The V call is TRBV21-1, the J call TRBJ2-3; the D segment call TRBD1 is taken from the table without a DNA check. TRBV21-1 is labeled a pseudogene. The CDR3 is 17 amino acids. The CDR3 loop is CASSSPMGQGGSDTQYF. DNA of the CDR3: TGTGCCAGCAGCAGTCCTATGGGACAGGGTGGATCAGATACGCAGTATTTT.

The chain links TRBV28 to TRBJ2-5; D gene uncertain. Germline CDR1 is MDHEN and CDR2 is SYDVKM. V lost 6 bases and J 7 bases, leaving 12 bases between the germline ends. This CDR3 is built from 12 residues. CDR3 sequence reads: CASSLTWGTQYF. The CDR3 DNA is TGTGCCAGCAGCTTGACCTGGGGGACCCAGTACTTC.